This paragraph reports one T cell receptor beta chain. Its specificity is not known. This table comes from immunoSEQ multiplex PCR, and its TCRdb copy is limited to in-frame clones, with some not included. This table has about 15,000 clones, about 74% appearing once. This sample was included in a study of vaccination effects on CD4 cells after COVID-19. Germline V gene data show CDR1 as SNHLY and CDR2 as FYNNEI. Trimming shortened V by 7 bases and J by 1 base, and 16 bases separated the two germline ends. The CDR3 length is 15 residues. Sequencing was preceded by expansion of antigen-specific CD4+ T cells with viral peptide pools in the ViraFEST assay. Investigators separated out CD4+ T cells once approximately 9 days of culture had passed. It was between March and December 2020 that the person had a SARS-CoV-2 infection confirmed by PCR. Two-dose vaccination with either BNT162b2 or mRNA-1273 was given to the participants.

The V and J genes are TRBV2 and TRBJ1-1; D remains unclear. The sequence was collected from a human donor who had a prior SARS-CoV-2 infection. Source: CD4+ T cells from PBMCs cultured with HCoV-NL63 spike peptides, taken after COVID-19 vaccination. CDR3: CASTERSTGNTEAFF. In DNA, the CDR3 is TGTGCCAGCACCGAGAGGTCGACCGGGAACACTGAAGCTTTCTTT.